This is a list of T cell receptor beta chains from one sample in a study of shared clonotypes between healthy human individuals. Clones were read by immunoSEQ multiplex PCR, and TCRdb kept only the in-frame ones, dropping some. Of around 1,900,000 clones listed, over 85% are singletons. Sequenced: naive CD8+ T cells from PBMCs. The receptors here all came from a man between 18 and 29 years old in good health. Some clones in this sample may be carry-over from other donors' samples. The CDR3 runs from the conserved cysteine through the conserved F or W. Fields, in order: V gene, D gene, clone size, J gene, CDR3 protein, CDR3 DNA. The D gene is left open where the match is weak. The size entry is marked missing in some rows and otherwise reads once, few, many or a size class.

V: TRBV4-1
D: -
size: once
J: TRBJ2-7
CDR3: CASSQGTGWGIGYEQYF
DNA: TGCGCCAGCAGCCAGGGGACGGGGTGGGGGATTGGGTACGAGCAGTACTTC

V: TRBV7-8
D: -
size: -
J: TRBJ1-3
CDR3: CASSLPGAGNTIYF
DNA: TGTGCCAGCAGCTTACCTGGGGCTGGAAACACCATATATTTT

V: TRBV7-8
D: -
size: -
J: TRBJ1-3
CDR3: CASVRDSGNTIYF
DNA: TGTGCCAGCGTAAGAGACTCTGGAAACACCATATATTTT

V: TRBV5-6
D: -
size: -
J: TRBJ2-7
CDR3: CASKLRGSDSTYEQYF
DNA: TGTGCCAGCAAGCTGAGGGGGTCCGATTCCACCTACGAGCAGTACTTC

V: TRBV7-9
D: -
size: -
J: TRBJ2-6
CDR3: CAAPGRTRGGANVLTF
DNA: TGTGCCGCTCCGGGACGCACGAGAGGTGGGGCCAACGTCCTGACTTTC

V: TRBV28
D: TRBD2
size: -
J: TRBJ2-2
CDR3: CASDSGYRGDTGELFF
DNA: TGTGCCAGCGACTCAGGGTACCGGGGGGACACCGGGGAGCTGTTTTTT

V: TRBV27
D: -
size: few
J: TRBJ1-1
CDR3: CASSQQGRTEAFF
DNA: TGTGCCAGCAGTCAACAGGGACGCACTGAAGCTTTCTTT

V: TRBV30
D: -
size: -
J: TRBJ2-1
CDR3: CAWSLKGRNPPEQFF
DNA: TGTGCCTGGAGCCTGAAGGGGCGCAACCCACCAGAGCAGTTCTTC

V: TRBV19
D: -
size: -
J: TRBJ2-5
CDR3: CASSIFGGLQETQYF
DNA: TGTGCCAGTAGTATCTTCGGGGGGCTCCAAGAGACCCAGTACTTC

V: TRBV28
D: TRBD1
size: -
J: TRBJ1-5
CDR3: CALQGDESNQPQHF
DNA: TGTGCCTTACAGGGGGACGAGAGCAATCAGCCCCAGCATTTT

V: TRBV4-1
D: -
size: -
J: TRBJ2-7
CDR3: CASSIGRGALYEQYF
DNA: TGCGCCAGCAGCATAGGACGAGGGGCGCTTTACGAGCAGTACTTC

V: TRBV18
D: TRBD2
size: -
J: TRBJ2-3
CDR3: CASSLSGRTTDTQYF
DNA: TGTGCCAGCTCACTCAGCGGGAGGACCACAGATACGCAGTATTTT

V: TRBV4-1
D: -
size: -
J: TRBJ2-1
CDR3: CASSQVSGLYEQFF
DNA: TGCGCCAGCAGCCAAGTCTCCGGATTGTATGAGCAGTTCTTC

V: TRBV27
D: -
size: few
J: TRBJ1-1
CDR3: CASSLSAVWGEAFF
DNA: TGTGCCAGCAGTTTATCGGCCGTTTGGGGTGAAGCTTTCTTT

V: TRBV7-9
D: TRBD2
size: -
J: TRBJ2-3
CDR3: CASSLATSGTDTQYF
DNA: TGTGCCAGCAGCTTAGCTACTAGCGGCACAGATACGCAGTATTTT

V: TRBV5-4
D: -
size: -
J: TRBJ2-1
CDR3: CASSATGARDNEQFF
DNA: TGTGCCAGCAGCGCGACGGGGGCCAGAGACAATGAGCAGTTCTTC

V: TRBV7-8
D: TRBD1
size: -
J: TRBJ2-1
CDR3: CATLSDRAYNEQFF
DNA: TGTGCCACTCTCTCGGACAGGGCCTACAATGAGCAGTTCTTC

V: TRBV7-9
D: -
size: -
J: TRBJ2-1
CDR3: CASSSSVFYEQFF
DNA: TGTGCCAGCAGCTCATCGGTGTTCTATGAGCAGTTCTTC

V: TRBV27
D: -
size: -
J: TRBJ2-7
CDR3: CASSPGLTYEQYF
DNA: TGTGCCAGCAGTCCGGGACTTACCTACGAGCAGTACTTC

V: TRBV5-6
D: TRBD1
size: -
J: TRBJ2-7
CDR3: CASSHGTGLSSYEQYF
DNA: TGTGCCAGCAGCCATGGGACAGGGCTAAGCTCCTACGAGCAGTACTTC

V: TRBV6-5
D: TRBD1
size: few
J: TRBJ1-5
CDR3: CASTTAGGGNQPQHF
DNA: TGTGCCAGCACTACGGCAGGGGGCGGCAATCAGCCCCAGCATTTT

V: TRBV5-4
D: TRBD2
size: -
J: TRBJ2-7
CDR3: CASSKREWSITSSYEQYF
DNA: TGTGCCAGCAGCAAGCGGGAGTGGAGCATCACAAGCTCCTACGAGCAGTACTTC

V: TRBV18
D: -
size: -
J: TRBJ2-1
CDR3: CASSPPEGGYNEQFF
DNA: TGTGCCAGCTCACCACCGGAGGGGGGGTACAATGAGCAGTTCTTC

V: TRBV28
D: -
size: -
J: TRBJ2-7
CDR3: CASSFQVSYEQYF
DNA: TGTGCCAGCAGTTTTCAAGTCTCCTACGAGCAGTACTTC

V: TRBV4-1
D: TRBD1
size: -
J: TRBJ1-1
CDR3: CASSQGQGGNTEAFF
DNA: TGCGCCAGCAGCCAGGGACAGGGGGGAAACACTGAAGCTTTCTTT

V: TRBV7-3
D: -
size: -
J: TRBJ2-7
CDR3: CASSYTPYYEQYF
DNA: TGTGCCAGCAGCTACACCCCTTACTACGAGCAGTACTTC

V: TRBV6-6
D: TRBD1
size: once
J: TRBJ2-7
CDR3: CASGTGTFEQYF
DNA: TGTGCCAGCGGGACAGGGACCTTTGAGCAGTACTTC

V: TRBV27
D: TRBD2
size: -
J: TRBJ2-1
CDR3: CASSMGLAGWYNEQFF
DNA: TGTGCCAGCAGTATGGGACTAGCGGGATGGTACAATGAGCAGTTCTTC

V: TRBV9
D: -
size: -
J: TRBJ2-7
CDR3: CASSVGPDSLEQYF
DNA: TGTGCCAGCAGCGTAGGTCCCGATAGTTTAGAGCAGTACTTC

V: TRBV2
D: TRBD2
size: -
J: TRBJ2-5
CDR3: CASRGPGLAVETQYF
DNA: TGTGCCAGCAGGGGGCCGGGACTAGCAGTTGAGACCCAGTACTTC

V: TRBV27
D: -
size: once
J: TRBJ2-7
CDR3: CASSFNGGGSEQYF
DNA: TGTGCCAGCAGTTTTAACGGTGGGGGAAGCGAGCAGTACTTC

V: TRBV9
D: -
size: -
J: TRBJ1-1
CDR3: CASSVGHSHEAFF
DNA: TGTGCCAGCAGCGTAGGGCACAGCCATGAAGCTTTCTTT

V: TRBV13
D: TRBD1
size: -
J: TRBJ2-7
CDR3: CASSGPGTGAIEQYF
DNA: TGTGCCAGCAGCGGTCCCGGGACAGGGGCCATCGAGCAGTACTTC

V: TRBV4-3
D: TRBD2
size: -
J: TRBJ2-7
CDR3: CASSKITGLTYEQYF
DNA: TGCGCCAGCAGCAAAATTACGGGACTAACCTACGAGCAGTACTTC

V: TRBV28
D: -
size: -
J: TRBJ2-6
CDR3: CASSFDRFSSSGANVLTF
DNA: TGTGCCAGCAGTTTCGACAGGTTCTCCAGCTCTGGGGCCAACGTCCTGACTTTC

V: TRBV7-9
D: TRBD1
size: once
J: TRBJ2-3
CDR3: CASSLKDRADTQYF
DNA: TGTGCCAGCAGCTTAAAGGACAGGGCAGATACGCAGTATTTT

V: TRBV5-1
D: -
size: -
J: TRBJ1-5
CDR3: CASSIQGESNQPQHF
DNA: TGCGCCAGCAGCATTCAGGGAGAGAGCAATCAGCCCCAGCATTTT

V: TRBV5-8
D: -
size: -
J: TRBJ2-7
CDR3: CASDGYEQYF
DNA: TGTGCCAGCGACGGCTACGAGCAGTACTTC

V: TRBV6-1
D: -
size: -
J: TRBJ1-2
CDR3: CASSEAGGVLRYGYTF
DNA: TGTGCCAGCAGTGAAGCTGGGGGGGTCTTGCGCTATGGCTACACCTTC

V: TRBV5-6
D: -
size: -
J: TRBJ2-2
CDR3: CASSPDGFGGTGELFF
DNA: TGTGCCAGCAGCCCGGACGGCTTTGGTGGCACCGGGGAGCTGTTTTTT

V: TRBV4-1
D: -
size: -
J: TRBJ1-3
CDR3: CASSQDRGSGNTIYF
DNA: TGCGCCAGCAGCCAAGACAGGGGTTCTGGAAACACCATATATTTT

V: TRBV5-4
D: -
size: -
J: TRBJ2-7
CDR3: CASSSPGASYEQYF
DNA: TGTGCCAGCAGCTCACCCGGGGCCTCCTACGAGCAGTACTTC

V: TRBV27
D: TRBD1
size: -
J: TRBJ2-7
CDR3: CASSFGTGYEQYF
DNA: TGTGCCAGCAGTTTTGGGACAGGGTACGAGCAGTACTTC

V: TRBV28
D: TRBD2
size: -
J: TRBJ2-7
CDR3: CASRTSGSSYEQYF
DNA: TGTGCCAGTAGGACTAGCGGGAGTTCCTACGAGCAGTACTTC

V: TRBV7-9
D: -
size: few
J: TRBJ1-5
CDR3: CASSSEEQGGQPQHF
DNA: TGTGCCAGCAGCTCGGAAGAACAGGGTGGGCAGCCCCAGCATTTT